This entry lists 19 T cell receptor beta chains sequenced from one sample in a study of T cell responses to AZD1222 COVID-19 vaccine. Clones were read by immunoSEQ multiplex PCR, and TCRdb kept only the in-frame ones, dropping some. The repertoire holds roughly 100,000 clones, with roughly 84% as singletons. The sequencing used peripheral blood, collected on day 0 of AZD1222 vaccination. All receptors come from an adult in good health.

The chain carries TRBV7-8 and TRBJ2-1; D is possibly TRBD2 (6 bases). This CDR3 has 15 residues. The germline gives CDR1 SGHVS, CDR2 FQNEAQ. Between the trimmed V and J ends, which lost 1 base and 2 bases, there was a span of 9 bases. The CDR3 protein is CASSLGLGPYNEQFF. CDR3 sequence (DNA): TGTGCCAGCAGCTTAGGACTAGGTCCCTACAATGAGCAGTTCTTC. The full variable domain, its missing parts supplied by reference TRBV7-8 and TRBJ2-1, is GAGVSQSPRYKVAKRGQDVALRCDPISGHVSLFWYQQALGQGPEFLTYFQNEAQLDKSGLPSDRFFAERPEGSVSTLKIQRTQQEDSAVYLCASSLGLGPYNEQFFGPGTRLTVL.

The CDR3 loop reads CASSQGVSPLYGYTF. The CDR3, as DNA: TGCGCCAGCAGCCAAGGGGTCTCTCCCCTCTATGGCTACACCTTC. The chain uses TRBV4-1 and TRBJ1-2; no clear D. The CDR3 consists of 15 residues. Germline V CDR1 and CDR2: MGHRA, YSYEKL. V was pared by 1 base and J by 4 bases, with 13 bases between.

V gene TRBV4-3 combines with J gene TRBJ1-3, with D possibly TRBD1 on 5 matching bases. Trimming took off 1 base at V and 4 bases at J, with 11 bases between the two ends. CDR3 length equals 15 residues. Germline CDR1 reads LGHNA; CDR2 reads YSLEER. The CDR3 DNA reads TGCGCCAGCAGCCAAGTAAGACAGATAGGAAACACCATATATTTT. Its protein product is CASSQVRQIGNTIYF.

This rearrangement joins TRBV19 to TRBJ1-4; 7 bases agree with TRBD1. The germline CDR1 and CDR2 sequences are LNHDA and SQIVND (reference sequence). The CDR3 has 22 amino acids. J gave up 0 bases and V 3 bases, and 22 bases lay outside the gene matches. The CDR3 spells CASSMSPGPPGTVPATNEKLFF. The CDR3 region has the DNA TGTGCCAGTAGTATGAGTCCGGGACCACCGGGGACAGTTCCTGCAACTAATGAAAAACTGTTTTTT.

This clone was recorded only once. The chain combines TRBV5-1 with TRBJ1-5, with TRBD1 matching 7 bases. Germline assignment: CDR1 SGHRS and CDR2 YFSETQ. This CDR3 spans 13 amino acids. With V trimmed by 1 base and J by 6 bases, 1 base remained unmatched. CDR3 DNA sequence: TGCGCCAGCAGCTTGAGACAGGGTCAGCCCCAGCATTTT. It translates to CASSLRQGQPQHF.

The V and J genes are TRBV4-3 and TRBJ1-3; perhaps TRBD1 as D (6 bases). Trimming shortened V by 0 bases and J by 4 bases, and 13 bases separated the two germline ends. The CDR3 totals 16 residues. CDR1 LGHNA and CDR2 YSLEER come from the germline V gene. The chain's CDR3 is CASSQDRRGRGNTIYF. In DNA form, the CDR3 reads TGCGCCAGCAGCCAAGATCGAAGGGGGAGGGGAAACACCATATATTTT.

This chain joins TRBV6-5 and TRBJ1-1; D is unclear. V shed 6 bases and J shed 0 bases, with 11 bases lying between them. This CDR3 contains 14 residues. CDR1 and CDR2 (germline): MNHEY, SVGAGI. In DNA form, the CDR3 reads TGTGCCAGCAGAAGGGATCCGCTGAACACTGAAGCTTTCTTT. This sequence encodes CASRRDPLNTEAFF.

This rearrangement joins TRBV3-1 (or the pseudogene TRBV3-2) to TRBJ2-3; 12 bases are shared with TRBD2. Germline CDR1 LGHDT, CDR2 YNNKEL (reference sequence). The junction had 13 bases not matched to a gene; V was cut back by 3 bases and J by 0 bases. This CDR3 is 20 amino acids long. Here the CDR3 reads CASSHYPGLAGLSSTDTQYF. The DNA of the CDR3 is TGTGCCAGCAGCCACTATCCTGGACTAGCGGGATTATCTAGCACAGATACGCAGTATTTT.

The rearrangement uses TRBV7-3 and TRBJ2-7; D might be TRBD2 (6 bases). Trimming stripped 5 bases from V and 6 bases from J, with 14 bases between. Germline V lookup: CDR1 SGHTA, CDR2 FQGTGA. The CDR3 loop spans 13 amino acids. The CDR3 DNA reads TGTGCCAGCAGCCTGGGGAGGCTTACCGAGCAGTACTTC. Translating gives CASSLGRLTEQYF.

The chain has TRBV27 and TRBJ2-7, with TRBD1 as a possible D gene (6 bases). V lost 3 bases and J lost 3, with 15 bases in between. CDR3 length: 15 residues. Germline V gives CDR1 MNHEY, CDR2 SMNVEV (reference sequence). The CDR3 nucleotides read TGTGCCAGCAGTTTTTCAGGGGTCTCCCTCTACGAGCAGTACTTC. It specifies CASSFSGVSLYEQYF.

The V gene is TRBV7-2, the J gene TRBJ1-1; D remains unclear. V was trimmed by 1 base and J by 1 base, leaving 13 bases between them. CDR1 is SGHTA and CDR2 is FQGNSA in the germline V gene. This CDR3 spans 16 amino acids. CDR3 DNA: TGTGCCAGCAGCTTAGAATTCGAAAGACGGAACACTGAAGCTTTCTTT. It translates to CASSLEFERRNTEAFF.

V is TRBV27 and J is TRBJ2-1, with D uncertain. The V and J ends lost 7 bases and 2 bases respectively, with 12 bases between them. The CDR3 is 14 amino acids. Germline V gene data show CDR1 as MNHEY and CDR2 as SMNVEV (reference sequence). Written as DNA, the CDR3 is TGTGCCAGCAACCGACAAAGGACCTACAATGAGCAGTTCTTC. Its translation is CASNRQRTYNEQFF.

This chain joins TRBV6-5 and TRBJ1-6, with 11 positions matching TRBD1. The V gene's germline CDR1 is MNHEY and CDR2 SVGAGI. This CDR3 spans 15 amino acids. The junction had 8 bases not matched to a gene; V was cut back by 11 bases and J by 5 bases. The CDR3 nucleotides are TGTGCCGTTCGAGGGACAGGGGGAGATAATTCACCCCTCCACTTT. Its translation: CAVRGTGGDNSPLHF.

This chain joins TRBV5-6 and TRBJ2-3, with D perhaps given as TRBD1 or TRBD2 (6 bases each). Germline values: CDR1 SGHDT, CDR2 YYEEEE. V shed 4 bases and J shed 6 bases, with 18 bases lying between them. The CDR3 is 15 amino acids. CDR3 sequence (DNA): TGTGCCAGCAGCGCCCGGGGGCGGGGTTACGATACGCAGTATTTT. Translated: CASSARGRGYDTQYF.

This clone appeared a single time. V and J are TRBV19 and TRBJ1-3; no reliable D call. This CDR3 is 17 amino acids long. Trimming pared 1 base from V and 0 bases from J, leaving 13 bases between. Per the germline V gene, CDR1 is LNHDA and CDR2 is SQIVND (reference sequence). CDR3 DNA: TGTGCCAGTAGTATAGTACGGCGATCCAGCTCTGGAAACACCATATATTTT. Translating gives CASSIVRRSSSGNTIYF.

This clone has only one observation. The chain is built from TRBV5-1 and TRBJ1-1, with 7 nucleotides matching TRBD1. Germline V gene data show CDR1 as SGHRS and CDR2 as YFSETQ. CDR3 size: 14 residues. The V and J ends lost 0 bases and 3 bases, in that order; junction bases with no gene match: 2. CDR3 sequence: CASSLGDRDTEAFF. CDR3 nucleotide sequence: TGCGCCAGCAGCTTGGGCGACAGGGACACTGAAGCTTTCTTT.

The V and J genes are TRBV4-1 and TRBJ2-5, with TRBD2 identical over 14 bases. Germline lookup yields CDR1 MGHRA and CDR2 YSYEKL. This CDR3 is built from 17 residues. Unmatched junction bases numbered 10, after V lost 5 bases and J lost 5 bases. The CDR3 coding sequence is TGCGCCAGCAGCGAGACTAGCGGGGGGGCCTTAGGGGAGACCCAGTACTTC. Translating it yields CASSETSGGALGETQYF.

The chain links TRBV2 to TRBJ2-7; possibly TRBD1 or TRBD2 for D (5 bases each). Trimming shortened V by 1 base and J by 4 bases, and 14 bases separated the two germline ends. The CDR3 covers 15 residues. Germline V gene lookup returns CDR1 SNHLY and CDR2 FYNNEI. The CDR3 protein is CASSEGRLGVYEQYF. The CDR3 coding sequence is TGTGCCAGCAGTGAAGGCCGGCTGGGGGTATACGAGCAGTACTTC.

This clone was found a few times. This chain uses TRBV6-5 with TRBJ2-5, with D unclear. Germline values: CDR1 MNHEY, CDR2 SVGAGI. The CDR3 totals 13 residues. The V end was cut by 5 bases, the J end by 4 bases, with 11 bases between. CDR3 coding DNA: TGTGCCAGCAGTCCATCTAGGGCAGAGACCCAGTACTTC. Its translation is CASSPSRAETQYF.